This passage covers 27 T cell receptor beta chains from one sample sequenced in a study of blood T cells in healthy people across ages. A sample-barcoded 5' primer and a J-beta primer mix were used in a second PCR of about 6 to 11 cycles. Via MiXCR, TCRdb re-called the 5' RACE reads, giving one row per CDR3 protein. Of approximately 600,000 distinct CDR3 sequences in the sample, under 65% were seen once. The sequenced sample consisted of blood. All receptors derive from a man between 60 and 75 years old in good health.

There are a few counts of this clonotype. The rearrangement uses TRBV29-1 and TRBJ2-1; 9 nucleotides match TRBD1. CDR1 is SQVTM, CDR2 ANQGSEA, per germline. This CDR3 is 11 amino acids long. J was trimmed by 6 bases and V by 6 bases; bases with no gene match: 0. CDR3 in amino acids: CSVDRGNEQFF. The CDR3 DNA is TGCAGCGTGGACAGGGGCAATGAGCAGTTCTTC.

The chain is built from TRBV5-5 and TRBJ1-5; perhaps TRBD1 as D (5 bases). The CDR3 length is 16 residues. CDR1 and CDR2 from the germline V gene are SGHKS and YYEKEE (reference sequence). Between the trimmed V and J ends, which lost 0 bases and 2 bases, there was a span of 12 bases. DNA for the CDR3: TGTGCCAGCAGCTTGGGACGGTCGGGGGGCAATCAGCCCCAGCATTTT. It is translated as CASSLGRSGGNQPQHF.

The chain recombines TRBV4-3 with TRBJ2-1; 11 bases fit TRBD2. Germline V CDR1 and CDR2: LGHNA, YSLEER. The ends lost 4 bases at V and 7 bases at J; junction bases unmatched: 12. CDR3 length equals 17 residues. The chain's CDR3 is CASSPRGSGTSGNEQFF. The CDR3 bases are TGCGCCAGCAGCCCGAGAGGATCCGGGACTAGCGGAAATGAGCAGTTCTTC.

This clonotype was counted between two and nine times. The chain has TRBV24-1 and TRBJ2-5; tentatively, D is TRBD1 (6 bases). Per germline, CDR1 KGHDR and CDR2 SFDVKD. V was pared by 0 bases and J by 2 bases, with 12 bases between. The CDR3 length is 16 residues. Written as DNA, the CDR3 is TGTGCCACCAGTGATTTGCAGACCGGACAGCAAGAGACCCAGTACTTC. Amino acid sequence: CATSDLQTGQQETQYF.

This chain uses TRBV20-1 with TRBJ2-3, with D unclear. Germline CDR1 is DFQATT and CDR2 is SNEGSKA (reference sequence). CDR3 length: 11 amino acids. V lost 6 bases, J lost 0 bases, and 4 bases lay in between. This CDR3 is CSAISTDTQYF. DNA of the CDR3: TGCAGTGCAATTAGCACAGATACGCAGTATTTT.

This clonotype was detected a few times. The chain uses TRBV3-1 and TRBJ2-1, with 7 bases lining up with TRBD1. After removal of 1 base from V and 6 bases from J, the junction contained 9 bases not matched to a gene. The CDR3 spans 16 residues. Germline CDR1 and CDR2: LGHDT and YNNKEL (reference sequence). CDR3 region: CASSQAGTGAPNEQFF. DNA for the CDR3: TGTGCCAGCAGCCAAGCAGGTACAGGGGCTCCCAATGAGCAGTTCTTC.

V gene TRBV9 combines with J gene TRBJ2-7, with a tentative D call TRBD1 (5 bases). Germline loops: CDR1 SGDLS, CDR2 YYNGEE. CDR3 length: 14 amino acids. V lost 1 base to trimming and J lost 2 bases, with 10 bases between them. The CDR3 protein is CASSVSDRPYEQYF. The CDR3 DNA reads TGTGCCAGCAGCGTAAGTGACAGACCCTACGAGCAGTACTTC.

CDR3 in DNA: TGTGCCAGCAGTCGTTTCGGCAGGGGGCTGGGCGGCTACACCTTC. Translation gives CASSRFGRGLGGYTF. The V call is TRBV12-3 or TRBV12-4, the J call TRBJ1-2; TRBD1 aligns across 8 bases. CDR3 length: 15 residues. The V and J ends lost 5 bases and 8 bases, in that order; junction bases with no gene match: 13.

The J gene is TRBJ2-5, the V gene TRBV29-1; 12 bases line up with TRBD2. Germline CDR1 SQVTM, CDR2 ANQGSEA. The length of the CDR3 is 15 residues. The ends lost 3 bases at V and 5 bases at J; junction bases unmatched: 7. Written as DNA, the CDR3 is TGCAGCGTTGAGGTCCTAGCGGGAGGGCCGGAGACCCAGTACTTC. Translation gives CSVEVLAGGPETQYF.

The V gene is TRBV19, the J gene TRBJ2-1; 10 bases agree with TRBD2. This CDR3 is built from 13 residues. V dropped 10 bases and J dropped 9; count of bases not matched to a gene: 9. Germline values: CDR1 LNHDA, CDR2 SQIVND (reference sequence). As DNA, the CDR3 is TGTGCCACTCGAGCGGGGGGGCTTGGTGAGCAGTTCTTC. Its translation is CATRAGGLGEQFF.

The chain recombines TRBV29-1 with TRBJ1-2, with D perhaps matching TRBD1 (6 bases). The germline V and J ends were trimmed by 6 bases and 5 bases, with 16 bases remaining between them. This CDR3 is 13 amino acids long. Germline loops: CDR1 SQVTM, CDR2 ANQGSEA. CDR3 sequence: CSVVKDSGYGYTF. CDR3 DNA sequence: TGCAGCGTCGTTAAGGACAGCGGATATGGCTACACCTTC.

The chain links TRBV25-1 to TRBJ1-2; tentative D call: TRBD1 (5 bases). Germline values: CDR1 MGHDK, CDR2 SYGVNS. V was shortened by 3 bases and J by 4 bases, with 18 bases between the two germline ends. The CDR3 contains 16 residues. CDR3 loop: CASSDMTTGRTYGYTF. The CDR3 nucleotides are TGTGCCAGCAGTGATATGACAACGGGACGCACCTATGGCTACACCTTC.

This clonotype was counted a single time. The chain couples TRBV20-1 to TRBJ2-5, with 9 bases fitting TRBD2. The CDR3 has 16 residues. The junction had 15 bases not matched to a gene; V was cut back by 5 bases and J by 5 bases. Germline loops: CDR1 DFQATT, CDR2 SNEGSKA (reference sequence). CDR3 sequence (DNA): TGCAGTGCTCAAAGCTCTGGCGGGGGGGCCTGGGAGACCCAGTACTTC. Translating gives CSAQSSGGGAWETQYF.

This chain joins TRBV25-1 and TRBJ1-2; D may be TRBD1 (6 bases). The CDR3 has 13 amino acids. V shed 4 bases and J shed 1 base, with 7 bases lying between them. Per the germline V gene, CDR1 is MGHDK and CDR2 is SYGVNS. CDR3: CASSGGHNYGYTF. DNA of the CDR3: TGTGCCAGCAGTGGGGGACATAACTATGGCTACACCTTC.

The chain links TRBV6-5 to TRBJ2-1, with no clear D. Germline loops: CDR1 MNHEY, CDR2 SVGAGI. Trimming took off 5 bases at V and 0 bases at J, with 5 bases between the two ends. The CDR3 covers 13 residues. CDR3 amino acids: CASSPYSYNEQFF. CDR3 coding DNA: TGTGCCAGCAGTCCTTACTCCTACAATGAGCAGTTCTTC.

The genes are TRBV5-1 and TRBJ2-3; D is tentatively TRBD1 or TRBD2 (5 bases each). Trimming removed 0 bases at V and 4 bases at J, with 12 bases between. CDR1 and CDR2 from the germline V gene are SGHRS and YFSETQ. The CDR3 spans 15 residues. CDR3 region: CASSLDPGPADTQYF. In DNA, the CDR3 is TGCGCCAGCAGCTTGGACCCGGGGCCCGCAGATACGCAGTATTTT. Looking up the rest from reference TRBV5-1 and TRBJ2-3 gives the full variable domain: KAGVTQTPRYLIKTRGQQVTLSCSPISGHRSVSWYQQTPGQGLQFLFEYFSETQRNKGNFPGRFSGRQFSNSRSEMNVSTLELGDSALYLCASSLDPGPADTQYFGPGTRLTVL.

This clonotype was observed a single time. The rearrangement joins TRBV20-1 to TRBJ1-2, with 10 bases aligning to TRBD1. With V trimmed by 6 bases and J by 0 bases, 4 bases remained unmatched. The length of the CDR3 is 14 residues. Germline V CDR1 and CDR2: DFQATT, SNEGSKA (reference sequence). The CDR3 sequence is CSAPGTGANYGYTF. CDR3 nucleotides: TGCAGTGCCCCCGGGACAGGGGCTAACTATGGCTACACCTTC.

The chain's CDR3 is CASAERTSHSIQYF. The CDR3 DNA follows: TGTGCCAGCGCCGAGCGGACCTCCCACAGCATTCAGTACTTC. The chain uses TRBV2 and TRBJ2-7; a possible D gene is TRBD2 (5 bases). The J call may be in error: the DNA end matches TRBJ2-4 better. The length of the CDR3 is 14 residues. CDR1 and CDR2 from the germline V gene are SNHLY and FYNNEI.

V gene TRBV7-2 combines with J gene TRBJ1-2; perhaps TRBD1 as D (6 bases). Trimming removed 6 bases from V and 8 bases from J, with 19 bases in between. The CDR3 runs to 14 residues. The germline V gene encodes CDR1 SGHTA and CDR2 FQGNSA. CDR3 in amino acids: CASRPPGGQGGYTF. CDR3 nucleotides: TGTGCCAGCAGACCGCCGGGGGGCCAGGGGGGCTACACCTTC. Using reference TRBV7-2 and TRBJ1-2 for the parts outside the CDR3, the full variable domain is GAGVSQSPSNKVTEKGKDVELRCDPISGHTALYWYRQSLGQGLEFLIYFQGNSAPDKSGLPSDRFSAERTGGSVSTLTIQRTQQEDSAVYLCASRPPGGQGGYTFGSGTRLTVV.

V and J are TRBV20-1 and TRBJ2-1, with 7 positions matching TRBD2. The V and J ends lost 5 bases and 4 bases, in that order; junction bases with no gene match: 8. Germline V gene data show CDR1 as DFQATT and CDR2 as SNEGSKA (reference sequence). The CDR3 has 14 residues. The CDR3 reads CSARMSSGYNEQFF. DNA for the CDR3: TGCAGTGCTCGGATGTCTAGCGGTTACAATGAGCAGTTCTTC.

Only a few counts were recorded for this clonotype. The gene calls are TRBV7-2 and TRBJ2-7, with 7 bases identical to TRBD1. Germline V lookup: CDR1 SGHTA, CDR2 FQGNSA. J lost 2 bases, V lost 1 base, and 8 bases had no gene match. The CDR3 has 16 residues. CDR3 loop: CASSLGGGHDTYEQYF. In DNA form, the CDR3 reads TGTGCCAGCAGCTTAGGAGGGGGCCACGACACCTACGAGCAGTACTTC.

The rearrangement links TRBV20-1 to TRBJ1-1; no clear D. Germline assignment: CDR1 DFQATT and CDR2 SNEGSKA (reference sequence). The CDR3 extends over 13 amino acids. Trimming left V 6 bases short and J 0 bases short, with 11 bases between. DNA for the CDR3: TGCAGTGCCGAGCCTCCATTGAACACTGAAGCTTTCTTT. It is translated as CSAEPPLNTEAFF.

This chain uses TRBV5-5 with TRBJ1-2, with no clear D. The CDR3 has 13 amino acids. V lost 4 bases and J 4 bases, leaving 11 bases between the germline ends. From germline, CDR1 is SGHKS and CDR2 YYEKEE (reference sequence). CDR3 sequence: CASSLNQGYGYTF. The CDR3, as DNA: TGTGCCAGCAGCCTGAACCAAGGCTATGGCTACACCTTC.

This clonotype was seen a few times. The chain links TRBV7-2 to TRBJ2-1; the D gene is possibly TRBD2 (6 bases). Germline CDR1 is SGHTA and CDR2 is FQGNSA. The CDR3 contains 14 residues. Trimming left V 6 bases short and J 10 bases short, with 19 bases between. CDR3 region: CASRATGWAGEQFF. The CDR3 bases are TGTGCCAGCAGGGCTACTGGCTGGGCGGGGGAGCAGTTCTTC.

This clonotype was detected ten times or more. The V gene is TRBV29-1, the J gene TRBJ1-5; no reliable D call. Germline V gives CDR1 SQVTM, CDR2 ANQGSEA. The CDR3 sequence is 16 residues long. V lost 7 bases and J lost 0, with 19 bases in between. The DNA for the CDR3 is TGCAGCGCCCCGATTGACGAAGCCAATAGCAATCAGCCCCAGCATTTT. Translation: CSAPIDEANSNQPQHF.

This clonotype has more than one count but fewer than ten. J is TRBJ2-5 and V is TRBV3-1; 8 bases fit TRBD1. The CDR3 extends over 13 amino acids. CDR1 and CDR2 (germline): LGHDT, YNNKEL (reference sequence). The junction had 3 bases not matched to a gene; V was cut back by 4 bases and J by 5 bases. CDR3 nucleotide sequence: TGTGCCAGCAGCCCATACAGGGGGGAGACCCAGTACTTC. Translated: CASSPYRGETQYF.

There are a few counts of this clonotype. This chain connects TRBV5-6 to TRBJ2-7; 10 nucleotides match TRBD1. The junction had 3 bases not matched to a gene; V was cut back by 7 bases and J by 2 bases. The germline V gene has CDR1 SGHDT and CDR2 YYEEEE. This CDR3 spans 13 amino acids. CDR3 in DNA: TGTGCCAGCGGGGGACAGGGGCCCTACGAGCAGTACTTC. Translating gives CASGGQGPYEQYF.